These 7 T cell receptor beta chains were all obtained from the same sample, sequenced in a study of T-cell memory formation after mild COVID-19. MiXCR, run by TCRdb on the 5' RACE reads, gives a single entry per CDR3 protein. The data hold fewer than 350,000 distinct CDR3 sequences, with roughly 18% observed a single time. Sequencing was done on a sample of PBMCs or a T cell subset sorted from them (not recorded which). Receptors were obtained from a man between 18 and 35 years old who had mild COVID-19 (a few samples of this study predate the infection). Cell type and time point are not known.

A remark on this clonotype: A single base separates this from a much larger clone, so it may be a read error. The chain uses TRBV7-2 and TRBJ1-2, with no clear D. Trimming cost V 6 bases and J 4 bases, with 9 bases left between them. Per germline, CDR1 SGHTA and CDR2 FQGNSA. The CDR3 loop spans 12 amino acids. The CDR3 nucleotides read TGTGCCAGCAGATCACAGTCCTATGGCTACACCTTC. Protein: CASRSQSYGYTF.

V gene TRBV3-1 combines with J gene TRBJ2-5; TRBD2 might be the D (5 bases). The CDR3 extends over 13 amino acids. Trimming took off 1 base at V and 4 bases at J, with 7 bases between the two ends. Germline V gives CDR1 LGHDT, CDR2 YNNKEL (reference sequence). The CDR3 spells CASSQAAGETQYF. As DNA, the CDR3 is TGTGCCAGCAGCCAAGCGGCGGGAGAGACCCAGTACTTC.

This clonotype was picked up a small number of times. The chain combines TRBV19 with TRBJ2-7; D is tentatively TRBD1 or TRBD2 (5 bases each). Germline V gene lookup returns CDR1 LNHDA and CDR2 SQIVND (reference sequence). V was cut by 10 bases and J by 4 bases, with 23 bases left in between. This CDR3 comprises 15 residues. In DNA, the CDR3 is TGTGCCACCCGTGGGCGAGGGGCAGGGTCGTACGAGCAGTACTTC. Translated: CATRGRGAGSYEQYF.

V is TRBV4-3 and J is TRBJ2-3; D perhaps matches TRBD2 (5 bases). V dropped 5 bases and J dropped 3 bases, with 15 bases sitting between them. This CDR3 is 15 amino acids long. Germline V lookup: CDR1 LGHNA, CDR2 YSLEER. CDR3 coding DNA: TGCGCCAGCAGCTCTCTTTACGGGATTACAGATACGCAGTATTTT. This gives the protein CASSSLYGITDTQYF.

The sample holds a few counts of this clonotype. The chain links TRBV20-1 to TRBJ1-2; 8 positions agree with TRBD1. This CDR3 is built from 13 residues. The V and J ends lost 3 bases and 4 bases, in that order; junction bases with no gene match: 4. The V gene's germline CDR1 is DFQATT and CDR2 SNEGSKA (reference sequence). CDR3 protein: CSASLQGAYGYTF. The CDR3 DNA follows: TGCAGTGCTAGCCTTCAGGGGGCCTATGGCTACACCTTC.

This clonotype was counted a few times. The rearrangement uses TRBV5-1 and TRBJ1-1; D is possibly TRBD1 (5 bases). The germline CDR1 and CDR2 sequences are SGHRS and YFSETQ. The CDR3 covers 13 residues. Trimming pared 4 bases from V and 11 bases from J, leaving 18 bases between. The CDR3 bases are TGCGCCAGCAGCGAGGGGACGGAGCAGGTTGCTTTCTTT. Translation gives CASSEGTEQVAFF.

The V and J genes are TRBV13 and TRBJ2-7; D tentatively reads TRBD1 or TRBD2 (5 bases each). Germline CDR1 reads PRHDT; CDR2 reads FYEKMQ (reference sequence). The CDR3 contains 14 residues. Trimming left V 3 bases short and J 5 bases short, with 14 bases between. The chain's CDR3 is CASSLGPDRDEQYF. In nucleotides, the CDR3 is TGTGCCAGCAGCTTGGGACCGGATAGGGACGAGCAGTACTTC.